The rows below give T cell receptor beta chains drawn from one sample of a study of cytomegalovirus exposure and HLA in healthy donors. Assay: immunoSEQ multiplex PCR; the TCRdb copy retains only in-frame clones and omits some. The table shows roughly 150,000 clones, with approximately 93% occurring only once. Source material: PBMCs. Source of these receptors: a man between 18 and 35 years old in good health and CMV-seronegative. Each CDR3 is given without its conserved first and last residue. Only part of the rows carry a size: once, few, many, or a class if the clone is expanded.

TRBJ2-7 | TRBV18 | once | ASSPKESYEQY
TRBJ1-1 | TRBV7-6 | . | ASSLASWEAVNTEAF
TRBJ1-3 | TRBV5-1 | . | ASRPQGSGNTIY
TRBJ2-6 | TRBV5-1 | . | ASSLAPSSGANVLT
TRBJ1-2 | TRBV5-6 | . | ASRHGDRSYGYT
TRBJ2-2 | TRBV30 | . | AWSSSRELF
TRBJ2-3 | TRBV27 | . | ASSFIGRASTDTQY
TRBJ2-1 | TRBV7-6 | . | ASSPGLAVNEQF
TRBJ2-7 | TRBV7-2 | . | ASSLDLAGKQY
TRBJ1-1 | TRBV14 | . | ASSQEFGGLRTEAF
TRBJ2-3 | TRBV6-5 | . | ASSYGSGGRTDTQY
TRBJ2-2 | TRBV9 | . | ASSVHGQGFPGELF
TRBJ1-5 | TRBV2 | . | ASSEARTGMSQPQH
TRBJ2-4 | TRBV11-3 | once | ASSLQTEPAKNIQY
TRBJ2-1 | TRBV5-1 | . | ASSLSMASGVDEQF
TRBJ1-5 | TRBV28 | . | ASSFSTAGGQPQH
TRBJ1-1 | TRBV11-3 | . | ASSLQVMNTEAF
TRBJ1-2 | TRBV6-5 | . | ASSSWDRGSYGYT
TRBJ2-6 | TRBV28 | . | ASSPTYYSGANVLT
TRBJ2-5 | TRBV6-5 | . | ASIQGGGTQETQY
TRBJ2-1 | TRBV18 | once | ASSPQPSEYNEQF
TRBJ2-5 | TRBV6-5 | . | ASSYRAQETQY
TRBJ2-1 | TRBV5-1 | . | ASSPGLGRDEQF
TRBJ1-4 | TRBV18 | . | ASSPGHTEKLF
TRBJ1-1 | TRBV5-1 | . | ASSLTGVTEAF
TRBJ2-2 | TRBV6-5 | . | ASSSHGANTGELF
TRBJ2-1 | TRBV9 | . | ASSILAGGFNEQF
TRBJ1-3 | TRBV9 | . | ASSAAGNTIY
TRBJ1-4 | TRBV19 | . | ASRSRQAAHEKLF
TRBJ2-3 | TRBV12-5 | . | ASGLTNVGLHKDTQY
TRBJ2-5 | TRBV5-1 | . | ASSLAEETQY
TRBJ2-3 | TRBV6-6 | . | ASSYSSTARADTQY
TRBJ2-7 | TRBV7-6 | many | ASSLMLGEQY
TRBJ2-5 | TRBV9 | . | ASSATGWSTETQY
TRBJ2-1 | TRBV9 | . | ASSVLAGGNYNEQF
TRBJ2-3 | TRBV6-6 | . | ASSYSGVGDTQY
TRBJ1-2 | TRBV6-4 | . | ASSDNSGGSYGYT
TRBJ2-3 | TRBV7-2 | . | ASSRTSGHTDTQY
TRBJ2-7 | TRBV27 | . | ASSLPGTDNTY
TRBJ1-5 | TRBV18 | . | ASSPSGGSPSNQPQH
TRBJ2-3 | TRBV2 | . | ASSEFGRGGYATQY
TRBJ1-4 | TRBV27 | . | ASSARTGVGEKLF
TRBJ2-5 | TRBV9 | . | ASSVAGGVLETQY
TRBJ2-3 | TRBV19 | . | ASSTSGGAPDTQY
TRBJ1-2 | TRBV5-1 | few | ASSPHRGLNYGYT